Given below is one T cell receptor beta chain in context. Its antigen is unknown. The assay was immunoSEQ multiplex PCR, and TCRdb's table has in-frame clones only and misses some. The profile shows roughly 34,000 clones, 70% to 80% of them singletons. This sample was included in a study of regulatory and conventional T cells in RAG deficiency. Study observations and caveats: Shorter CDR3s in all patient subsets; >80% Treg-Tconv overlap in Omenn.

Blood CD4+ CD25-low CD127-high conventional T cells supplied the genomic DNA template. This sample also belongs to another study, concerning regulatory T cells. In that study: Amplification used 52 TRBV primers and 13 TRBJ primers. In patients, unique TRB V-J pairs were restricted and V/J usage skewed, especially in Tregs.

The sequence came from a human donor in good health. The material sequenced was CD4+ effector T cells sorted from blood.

The CDR3 DNA sequence: TGTGCCAGCGGCCTCCAGCGCTCCTATAATTCACCCCTCCACTTT. Protein sequence: CASGLQRSYNSPLHF. This chain connects TRBV2 to TRBJ1-6; D remains unclear. V was cut by 8 bases and J by 0 bases, with 11 bases left in between. The CDR3 has 15 residues. Germline values: CDR1 SNHLY, CDR2 FYNNEI. The complete variable domain, with remaining parts taken from reference TRBV2 and TRBJ1-6, reads EPEVTQTPSHQVTQMGQEVILRCVPISNHLYFYWYRQILGQKVEFLVSFYNNEISEKSEIFDDQFSVERPDGSNFTLKIRSTKLEDSAMYFCASGLQRSYNSPLHFGNGTRLTVT.